Listed below are T cell receptor beta chains from one sample, sequenced in a study of early stage breast cancer tumors. Data came from immunoSEQ multiplex PCR; TCRdb stores just in-frame clones and leaves some out. The sample has 55,000 to 70,000 clones; 65% to 85% are singletons. Sequencing was carried out using blood. Every receptor here comes from a person aged 35-49 years with breast cancer. The CDR3 runs from the conserved cysteine through the conserved F or W. D genes are given only for firm matches. Clone size is given for some rows only: seen once, a few or many times, or a class if the clone is expanded.

TRBV9	TRBJ2-7	.	.	TGTGCCAGCAGCCCCAGAGGTGTAGCCGAGCAGTACTTC	CASSPRGVAEQYF
TRBV6-5	TRBJ2-3	.	.	TGTGCCAGCAGTTTGGGGCCTGCAGATACGCAGTATTTT	CASSLGPADTQYF
TRBV20-1	TRBJ2-3	.	.	TGCAGTGCTAGCCCTACAAGTACGCAGTATTTT	CSASPTSTQYF
TRBV7-2	TRBJ1-5	.	.	TGTGCCAGCAGCTTACAGGGTGGGATTAGCAATCAGCCCCAGCATTTT	CASSLQGGISNQPQHF
TRBV30	TRBJ2-5	.	.	TGTGCCTGGATGGGAGCCTCAAAGACCCAGTACTTC	CAWMGASKTQYF
TRBV6-4	TRBJ2-3	TRBD2	once	TGTGCCAGCAGTGCCGGACTAGCGGGAGCGTCAGATACGCAGTATTTT	CASSAGLAGASDTQYF
TRBV28	TRBJ2-6	.	.	TGTGCCAGCAGTTTAGGACAGTTTTTCTCTGGGGCCAACGTCCTGACTTTC	CASSLGQFFSGANVLTF
TRBV19	TRBJ2-2	.	.	TGTGCCAGAGCCGACAGGAAGAACACCGGGGAGCTGTTTTTT	CARADRKNTGELFF
TRBV18	TRBJ1-3	TRBD1	.	TGTGCCAGCTCGCCGACAGGGCTTAGATCTGGAAACACCATATATTTT	CASSPTGLRSGNTIYF
TRBV2	TRBJ2-1	TRBD2	.	TGTGCCAGCAGTGCCGTTAGCGGGAGGCCTAAACCCTACAATGAGCAGTTCTTC	CASSAVSGRPKPYNEQFF
TRBV6-5	TRBJ2-7	.	once	TGTGCCAGCAGTGCCTTTGGGGGGAGCTCCTACGAGCAGTACTTC	CASSAFGGSSYEQYF
TRBV7-8	TRBJ2-7	TRBD2	.	TGTGCCAGCAGCTGGACTAGCTCCGAGCAGTACTTC	CASSWTSSEQYF
TRBV7-9	TRBJ1-3	TRBD1	few	TGTGCCAGCAGCAATCGACAGGGACGATCAGGAAACACCATATATTTT	CASSNRQGRSGNTIYF
TRBV11-3	TRBJ1-4	.	once	TGTGCCAGCAGCTTATTGGAGGGGGCTAATGAAAAACTGTTTTTT	CASSLLEGANEKLFF
TRBV29-1	TRBJ2-2	TRBD2	.	TGCAGCGTACAAGCGGGAGTGGGTACCGGGGAGCTGTTTTTT	CSVQAGVGTGELFF
TRBV27	TRBJ1-5	.	.	TGTGCCAGCAGTTTAGGGTCAGGGATTCAGCCCCAGCATTTT	CASSLGSGIQPQHF
TRBV5-1	TRBJ2-1	.	once	TGCGCCAGCAGCTCGGATGGGGATAGCGGAGGCAATGAGCAGTTCTTC	CASSSDGDSGGNEQFF
TRBV18	TRBJ2-7	TRBD1	.	TGTGCCAGCTCACCACCTGGACAGGGGTACGAGCAGTACTTC	CASSPPGQGYEQYF
TRBV7-8	TRBJ2-3	.	once	TGTGCCAGCAGCTCCCTTGGGGCGCCTGGCACAGATACGCAGTATTTT	CASSSLGAPGTDTQYF
TRBV18	TRBJ1-1	TRBD1	.	TGTGCCAGCTCATTAACAGGGGCGAACACTGAAGCTTTCTTT	CASSLTGANTEAFF
TRBV6-5	TRBJ1-1	.	.	TGTGCCAGCAGTGTCGCGGGAGGAACTGAAGCTTTCTTT	CASSVAGGTEAFF
TRBV27	TRBJ1-4	.	few	TGTGCCAGCAGGGGATCAACCTCAACTAATGAAAAACTGTTTTTT	CASRGSTSTNEKLFF
TRBV12-5	TRBJ2-5	.	.	TGTGCTAGTGGTTTGCGCCTATCCCAGACCCAGTACTTC	CASGLRLSQTQYF
TRBV6-1	TRBJ2-7	.	large	TGTGCCAGCAGTGAAGCGGAGAGCTCCTACGAGCAGTACTTC	CASSEAESSYEQYF
TRBV2	TRBJ1-1	TRBD1	few	TGTGCCAGCAGCCCCGCTCCACAGGGGACTGAAGCTTTCTTT	CASSPAPQGTEAFF
TRBV27	TRBJ1-1	.	once	TGTGCCAGCATCGGGGGGGCCACTGAAGCTTTCTTT	CASIGGATEAFF
TRBV5-1	TRBJ2-1	.	.	TGCGCCAGCAGCGTTGACAGAAACTTCGAGGAGCAGTTCTTC	CASSVDRNFEEQFF
TRBV6-5	TRBJ2-7	TRBD1	.	TGTGCCAGCGGTTTAGGGACAGGGGCCTACGAGCAGTACTTC	CASGLGTGAYEQYF
TRBV5-6	TRBJ1-5	.	.	TGTGCCAGCAGCTTCAGGGAACAGCCCCAGCATTTT	CASSFREQPQHF